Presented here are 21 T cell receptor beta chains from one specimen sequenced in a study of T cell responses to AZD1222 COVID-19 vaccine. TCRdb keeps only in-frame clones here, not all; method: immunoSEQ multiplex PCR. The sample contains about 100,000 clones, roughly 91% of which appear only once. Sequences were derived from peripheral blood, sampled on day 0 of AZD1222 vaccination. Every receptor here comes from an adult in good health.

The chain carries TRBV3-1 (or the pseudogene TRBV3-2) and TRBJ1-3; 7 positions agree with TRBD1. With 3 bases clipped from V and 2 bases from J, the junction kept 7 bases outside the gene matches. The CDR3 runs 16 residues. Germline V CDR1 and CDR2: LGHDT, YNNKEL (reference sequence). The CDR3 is CASSHDREGTGNTIYF. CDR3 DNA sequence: TGTGCCAGCAGCCACGACAGGGAAGGAACTGGAAACACCATATATTTT.

CDR3 residues: CASSREIGVGYTF. CDR3 nucleotides: TGCGCCAGCAGCCGGGAAATTGGAGTTGGCTACACCTTC. The rearrangement uses TRBV5-1 and TRBJ1-2, with no clear D. The V end lost 4 bases, the J end lost 7 bases, and 14 bases lay between the germline ends. Germline lookup yields CDR1 SGHRS and CDR2 YFSETQ. The CDR3 totals 13 residues.

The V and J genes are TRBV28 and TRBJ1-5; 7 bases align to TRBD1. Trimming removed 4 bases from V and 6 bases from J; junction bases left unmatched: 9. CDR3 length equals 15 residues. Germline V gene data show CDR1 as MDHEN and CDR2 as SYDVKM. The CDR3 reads CASSSLSGGGQPQHF. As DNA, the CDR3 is TGTGCCAGCAGTTCCCTCTCAGGGGGGGGTCAGCCCCAGCATTTT.

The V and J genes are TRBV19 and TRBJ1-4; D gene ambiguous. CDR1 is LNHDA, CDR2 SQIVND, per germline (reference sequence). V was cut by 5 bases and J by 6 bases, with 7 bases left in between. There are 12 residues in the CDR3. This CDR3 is CASSRGDEKLFF. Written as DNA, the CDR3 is TGTGCCAGTAGTCGAGGTGATGAAAAACTGTTTTTT.

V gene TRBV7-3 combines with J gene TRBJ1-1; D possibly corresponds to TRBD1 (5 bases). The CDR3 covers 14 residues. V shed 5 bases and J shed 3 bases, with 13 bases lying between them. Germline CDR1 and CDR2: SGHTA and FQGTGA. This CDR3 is CASSPKWGDTEAFF. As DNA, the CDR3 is TGTGCCAGCAGCCCAAAGTGGGGGGACACTGAAGCTTTCTTT.

CDR3 sequence reads: CASSLRDSRRLTDTQYF. The CDR3 nucleotides are TGCGCCAGCAGCCTACGGGACAGCCGACGCCTCACAGATACGCAGTATTTT. The chain joins TRBV5-1 to TRBJ2-3; TRBD1 matches 7 bases. This CDR3 spans 17 amino acids. From germline, CDR1 is SGHRS and CDR2 YFSETQ. The V segment lost 4 bases and the J segment 2 bases; nucleotides outside the gene matches: 13.

As DNA, the CDR3 is TGCGCCAGCAGTCCAAGATCTGGTCCGCGCGGGAGGGCTGAAGAGCAGTACTTC. Its translation is CASSPRSGPRGRAEEQYF. The chain carries TRBV4-1 and TRBJ2-7, with 9 nucleotides matching TRBD2. This CDR3 is 18 amino acids long. The V gene end was trimmed by 6 bases and the J gene end by 7 bases; junction bases not matched to a gene: 22. CDR1 is MGHRA, CDR2 YSYEKL, per germline.

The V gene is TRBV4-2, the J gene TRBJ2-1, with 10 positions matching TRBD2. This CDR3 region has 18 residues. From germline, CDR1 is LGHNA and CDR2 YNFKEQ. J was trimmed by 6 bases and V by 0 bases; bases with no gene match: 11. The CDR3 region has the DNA TGTGCCAGCAGCCAAGATCGCCCCCGGAGCGGGAGGGCCAATGAGCAGTTCTTC. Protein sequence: CASSQDRPRSGRANEQFF.

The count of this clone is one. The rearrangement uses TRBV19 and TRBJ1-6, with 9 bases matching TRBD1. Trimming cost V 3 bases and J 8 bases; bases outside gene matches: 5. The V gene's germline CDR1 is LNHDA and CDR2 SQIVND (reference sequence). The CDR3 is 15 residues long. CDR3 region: CASSMLGQGDSPLHF. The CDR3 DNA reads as TGTGCCAGTAGTATGCTGGGACAGGGCGATTCACCCCTCCACTTT. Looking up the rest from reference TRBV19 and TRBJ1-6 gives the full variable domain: DGGITQSPKYLFRKEGQNVTLSCEQNLNHDAMYWYRQDPGQGLRLIYYSQIVNDFQKGDIAEGYSVSREKKESFPLTVTSAQKNPTAFYLCASSMLGQGDSPLHFGNGTRLTVT.

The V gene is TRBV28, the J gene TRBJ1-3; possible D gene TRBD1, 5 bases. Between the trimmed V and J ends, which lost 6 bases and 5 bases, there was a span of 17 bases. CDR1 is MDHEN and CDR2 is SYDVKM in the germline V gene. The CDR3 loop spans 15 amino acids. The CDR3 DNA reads TGTGCCAGCAGGGACACCGGAGGGGTTAGAAACACCATATATTTT. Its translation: CASRDTGGVRNTIYF.

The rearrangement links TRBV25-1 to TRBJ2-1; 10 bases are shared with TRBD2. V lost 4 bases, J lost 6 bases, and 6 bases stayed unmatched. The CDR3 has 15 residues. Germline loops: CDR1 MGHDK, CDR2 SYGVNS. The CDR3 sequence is CASSGGLAGVNEQFF. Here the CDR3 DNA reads TGTGCCAGCAGTGGAGGCCTAGCGGGAGTCAATGAGCAGTTCTTC.

CDR3 DNA: TGTGCCGCCAGACCCGGGCGCTCCTACGAGCAGTACTTC. Its translation is CAARPGRSYEQYF. This chain links TRBV6-5 with TRBJ2-7; D unclear. Trimming pared 11 bases from V and 0 bases from J, leaving 14 bases between. The CDR3 has 13 residues. Germline-derived CDR1 and CDR2 are MNHEY and SVGAGI.

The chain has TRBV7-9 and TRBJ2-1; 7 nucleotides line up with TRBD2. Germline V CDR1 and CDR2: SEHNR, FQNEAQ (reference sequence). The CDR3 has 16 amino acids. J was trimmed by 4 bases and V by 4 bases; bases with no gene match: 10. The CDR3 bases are TGTGCCAGCAGCTCAAAGGCGGGAGATACTTACAATGAGCAGTTCTTC. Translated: CASSSKAGDTYNEQFF. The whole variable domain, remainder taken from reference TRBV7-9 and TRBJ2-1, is DTGVSQNPRHKITKRGQNVTFRCDPISEHNRLYWYRQTLGQGPEFLTYFQNEAQLEKSRLLSDRFSAERPKGSFSTLEIQRTEQGDSAMYLCASSSKAGDTYNEQFFGPGTRLTVL.

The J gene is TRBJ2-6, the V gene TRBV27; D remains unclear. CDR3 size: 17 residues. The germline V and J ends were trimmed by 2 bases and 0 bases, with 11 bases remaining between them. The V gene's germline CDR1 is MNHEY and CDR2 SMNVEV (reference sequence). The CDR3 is CASSLKTGVSGANVLTF. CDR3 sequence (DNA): TGTGCCAGCAGTTTAAAGACTGGGGTCTCTGGGGCCAACGTCCTGACTTTC. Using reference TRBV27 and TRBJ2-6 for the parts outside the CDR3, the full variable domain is EAQVTQNPRYLITVTGKKLTVTCSQNMNHEYMSWYRQDPGLGLRQIYYSMNVEVTDKGDVPEGYKVSRKEKRNFPLILESPSPNQTSLYFCASSLKTGVSGANVLTFGAGSRLTVL.

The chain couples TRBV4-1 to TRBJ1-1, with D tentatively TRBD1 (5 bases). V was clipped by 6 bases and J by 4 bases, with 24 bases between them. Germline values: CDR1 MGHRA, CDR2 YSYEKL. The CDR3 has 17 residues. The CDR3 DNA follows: TGCGCCAGCAGACTACTATTAACTCAGGGCGGCAGCACTGAAGCTTTCTTT. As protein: CASRLLLTQGGSTEAFF.

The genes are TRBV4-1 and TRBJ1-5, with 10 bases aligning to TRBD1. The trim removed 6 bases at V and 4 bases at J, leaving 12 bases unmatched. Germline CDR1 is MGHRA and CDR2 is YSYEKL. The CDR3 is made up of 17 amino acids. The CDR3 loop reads CASSRTTLDRGNQPQHF. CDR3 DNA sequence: TGCGCCAGCAGTCGAACGACCCTGGACAGGGGGAATCAGCCCCAGCATTTT.

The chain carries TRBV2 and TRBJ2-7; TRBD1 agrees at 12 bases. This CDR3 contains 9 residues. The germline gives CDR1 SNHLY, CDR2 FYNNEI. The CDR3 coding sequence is TGTGCCAGTGGGACAGGGGGCAGGGTC. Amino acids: CASGTGGRV.

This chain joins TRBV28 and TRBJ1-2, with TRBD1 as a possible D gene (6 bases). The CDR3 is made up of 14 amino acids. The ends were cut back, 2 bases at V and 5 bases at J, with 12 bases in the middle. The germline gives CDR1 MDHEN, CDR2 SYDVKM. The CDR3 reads CASSLQGFGYGYTF. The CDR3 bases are TGTGCCAGCAGTTTACAGGGGTTTGGGTATGGCTACACCTTC.

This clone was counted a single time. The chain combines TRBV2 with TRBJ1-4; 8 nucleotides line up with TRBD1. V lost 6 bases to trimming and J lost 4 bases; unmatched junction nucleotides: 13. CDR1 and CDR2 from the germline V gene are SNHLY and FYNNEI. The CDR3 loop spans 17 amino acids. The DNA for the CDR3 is TGTGCCAGCAGCCTTATTGGACAGGGCTTATTTAATGAAAAACTGTTTTTT. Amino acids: CASSLIGQGLFNEKLFF. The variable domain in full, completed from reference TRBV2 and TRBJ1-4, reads EPEVTQTPSHQVTQMGQEVILRCVPISNHLYFYWYRQILGQKVEFLVSFYNNEISEKSEIFDDQFSVERPDGSNFTLKIRSTKLEDSAMYFCASSLIGQGLFNEKLFFGSGTQLSVL.

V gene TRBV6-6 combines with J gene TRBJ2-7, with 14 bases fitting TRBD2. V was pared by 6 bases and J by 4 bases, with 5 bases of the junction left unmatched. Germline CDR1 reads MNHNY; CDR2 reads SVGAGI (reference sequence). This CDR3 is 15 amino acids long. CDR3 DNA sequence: TGTGCCAGCAGCCCGGGACTAGCGGGAGTGTACGAGCAGTACTTC. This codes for CASSPGLAGVYEQYF.

CDR3 nucleotides: TGCGCCAGCAGCCAAGTCGGATCACCCTGGTTGGGCTCTCTGTACTACACCTTC. Translation gives CASSQVGSPWLGSLYYTF. The rearrangement uses TRBV4-1 and TRBJ1-2; D gene ambiguous. Germline CDR1 and CDR2: MGHRA and YSYEKL. The CDR3 is 18 amino acids. Deletions cut 1 base from V and 10 bases from J, with 28 bases between.